This TCR beta chain was sequenced during a study of early T cells in non-severe SARS-CoV-2 infection. Study-level background: The input, bulk RNA from unsorted whole blood, was sequenced, and chains were unpaired.

Notes on the study in general: CD4 and private specificities were missed by VDJdb matching, which favored anti-spike CD8 responses.

The CDR3 has 16 residues. Looked up from germline, CDR1 is SGDLS and CDR2 is YYNGEE. The junction had 9 bases not matched to a gene; V was cut back by 3 bases and J by 1 base. In regard to this clonotype: What it binds is not known.

Unique molecular identifiers were affixed to single, distinct cDNA molecules. TCRdb passed the 5' RACE reads through MiXCR, listing each CDR3 protein once. The data hold around 60,000 distinct CDR3 sequences, with around 14% observed a single time. V usage is TRBV9 and J usage is TRBJ1-1, with 7 bases aligning to TRBD1. The receptor comes from an adult who was a healthcare worker with PCR-confirmed SARS-CoV-2 infection or an uninfected control (not recorded which). Input material: whole blood. The CDR3, as DNA: TGTGCCAGCAGCGCAGGGGGGGCAGGAAGGAACACTGAAGCTTTCTTT. Protein product: CASSAGGAGRNTEAFF.